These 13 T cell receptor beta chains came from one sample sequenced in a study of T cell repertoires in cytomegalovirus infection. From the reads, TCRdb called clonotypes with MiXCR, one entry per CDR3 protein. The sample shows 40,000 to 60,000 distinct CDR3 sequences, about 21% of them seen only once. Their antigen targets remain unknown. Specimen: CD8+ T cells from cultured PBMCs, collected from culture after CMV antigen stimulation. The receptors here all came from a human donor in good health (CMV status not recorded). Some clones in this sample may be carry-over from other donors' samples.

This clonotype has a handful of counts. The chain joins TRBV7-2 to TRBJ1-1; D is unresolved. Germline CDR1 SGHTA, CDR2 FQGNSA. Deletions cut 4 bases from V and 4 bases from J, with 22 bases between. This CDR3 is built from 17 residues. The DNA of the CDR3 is TGTGCCAGCAGCTCCTTGGTTGGAAGGAGGACGAGCACTGAAGCTTTCTTT. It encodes CASSSLVGRRTSTEAFF.

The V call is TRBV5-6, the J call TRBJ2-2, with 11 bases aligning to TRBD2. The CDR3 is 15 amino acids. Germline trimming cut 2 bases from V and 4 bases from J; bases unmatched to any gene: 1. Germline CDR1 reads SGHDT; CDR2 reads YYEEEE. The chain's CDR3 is CASSFSGGATGELFF. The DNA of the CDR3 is TGTGCCAGCAGCTTTAGCGGGGGGGCCACCGGGGAGCTGTTTTTT.

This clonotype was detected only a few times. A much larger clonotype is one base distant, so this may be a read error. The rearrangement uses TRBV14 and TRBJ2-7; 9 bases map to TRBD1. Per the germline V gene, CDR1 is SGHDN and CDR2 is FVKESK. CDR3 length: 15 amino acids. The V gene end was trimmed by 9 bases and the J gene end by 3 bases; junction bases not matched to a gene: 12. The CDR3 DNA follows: TGTGCCAGGAGCGTCCGGGACAGGGCGATCTACGAGCAGTACTTC. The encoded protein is CARSVRDRAIYEQYF.

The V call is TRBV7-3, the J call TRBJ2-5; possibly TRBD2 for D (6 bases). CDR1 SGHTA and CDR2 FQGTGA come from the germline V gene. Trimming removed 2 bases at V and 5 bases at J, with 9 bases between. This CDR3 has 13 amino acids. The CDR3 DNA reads TGTGCCAGCAGCTTAGGAGGGGTCGAGACCCAGTACTTC. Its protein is CASSLGGVETQYF.

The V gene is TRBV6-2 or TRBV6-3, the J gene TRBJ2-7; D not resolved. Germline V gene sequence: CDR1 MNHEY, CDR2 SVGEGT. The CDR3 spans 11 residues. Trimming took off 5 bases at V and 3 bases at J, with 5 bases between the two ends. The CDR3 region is CASSDIYEQYF. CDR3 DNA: TGTGCCAGCAGTGACATCTACGAGCAGTACTTC.

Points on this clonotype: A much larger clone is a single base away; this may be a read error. CDR3: CASSDRRSGGELFF. In nucleotides, the CDR3 is TGTGCCAGCAGTGACAGGCGGTCTGGCGGGGAGCTGTTTTTT. The chain recombines TRBV2 with TRBJ2-2, with D uncertain. Germline-derived CDR1 and CDR2 are SNHLY and FYNNEI. Trimming pared 3 bases from V and 7 bases from J, leaving 12 bases between. The CDR3 contains 14 residues.

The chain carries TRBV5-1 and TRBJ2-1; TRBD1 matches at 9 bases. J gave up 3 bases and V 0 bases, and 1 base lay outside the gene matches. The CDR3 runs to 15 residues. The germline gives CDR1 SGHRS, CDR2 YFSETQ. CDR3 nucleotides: TGCGCCAGCAGCTTGGTGGGACAGGGCTACAATGAGCAGTTCTTC. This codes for CASSLVGQGYNEQFF.

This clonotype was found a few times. The CDR3 bases are TGTGCCAGCAGTCCCCCCACTAGCGGGATAAACAATGAGCAGTTCTTC. This codes for CASSPPTSGINNEQFF. The chain couples TRBV27 to TRBJ2-1; 10 bases are a match to TRBD2. CDR3 length: 16 amino acids. Germline V gene lookup returns CDR1 MNHEY and CDR2 SMNVEV (reference sequence). With 5 bases clipped from V and 5 bases from J, the junction kept 9 bases outside the gene matches.

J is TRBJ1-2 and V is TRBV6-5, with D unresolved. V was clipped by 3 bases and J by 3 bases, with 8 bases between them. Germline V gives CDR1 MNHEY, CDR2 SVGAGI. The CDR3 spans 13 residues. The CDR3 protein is CASSYSQDYGYTF. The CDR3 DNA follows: TGTGCCAGCAGTTATTCCCAGGACTATGGCTACACCTTC.

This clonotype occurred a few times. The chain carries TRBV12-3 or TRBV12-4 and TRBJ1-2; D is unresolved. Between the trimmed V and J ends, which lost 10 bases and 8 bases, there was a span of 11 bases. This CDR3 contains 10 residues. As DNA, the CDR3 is TGTGCCACCCTCAACATAGGCTACACCTTC. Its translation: CATLNIGYTF.

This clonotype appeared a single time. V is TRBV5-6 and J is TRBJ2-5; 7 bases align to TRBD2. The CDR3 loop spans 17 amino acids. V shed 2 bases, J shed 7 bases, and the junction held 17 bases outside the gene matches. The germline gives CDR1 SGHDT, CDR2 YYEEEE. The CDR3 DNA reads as TGTGCCAGCAGCTTAGGGGAGAGCGGGAATTACAAGAGGACCCAGTACTTC. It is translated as CASSLGESGNYKRTQYF.

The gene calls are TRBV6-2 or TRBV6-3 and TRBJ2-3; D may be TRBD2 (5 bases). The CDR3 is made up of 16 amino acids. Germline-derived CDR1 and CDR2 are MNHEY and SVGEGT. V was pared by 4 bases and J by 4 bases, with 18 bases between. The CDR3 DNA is TGTGCCAGCAGTTCAATTTCAGGACTTCTTGCAGATACGCAGTATTTT. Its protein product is CASSSISGLLADTQYF.

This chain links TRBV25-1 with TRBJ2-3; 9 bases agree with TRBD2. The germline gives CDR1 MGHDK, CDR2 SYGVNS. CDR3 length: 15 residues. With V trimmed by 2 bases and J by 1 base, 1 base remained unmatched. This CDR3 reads CASSELAGRTDTQYF. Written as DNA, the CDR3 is TGTGCCAGCAGTGAACTAGCGGGACGCACAGATACGCAGTATTTT.